This TCR beta chain comes out of a study of CD8 T cells in Susac syndrome. TCR beta sequencing was performed on blood CD8+ and CD4+ T cells. Stable or active relapsing-remitting multiple sclerosis, untreated and meeting revised McDonald criteria, defined the controls. Negative isolation was used for CD8+ and CD4+ T cells and FACS enrichment for TEMRA cells. The CDR3 is 15 amino acids. Germline loops: CDR1 LNHDA, CDR2 SQIVND (reference sequence). J gave up 7 bases and V 3 bases, and 7 bases lay outside the gene matches. Random hexamers were used to reverse transcribe the RNA input (0.5 to 1 ug). With immunoSEQ multiplex PCR, TCR beta CDR3 was amplified across 54 Vbeta and 13 Jbeta. TCRdb called the immunoSEQ multiplex PCR reads again in MiXCR, with one record for every CDR3 protein. The repertoire includes about 130,000 distinct CDR3 sequences, roughly 94% of them detected once, and around 0.12% sits in the top ten.

The rearrangement links TRBV19 to TRBJ2-1; 9 bases are a match to TRBD2. The source is a human donor with multiple sclerosis. The source material was CD4+ T cells from PBMCs. The CDR3 protein is CASSIGGRAGNEQFF. The CDR3 bases are TGTGCCAGTAGTATCGGCGGGAGGGCCGGGAATGAGCAGTTCTTC.